The 12 T cell receptor beta chains below come from one sample, sequenced in a study of CD8 T cells in Susac syndrome. RNA totalling 0.5 to 1 ug underwent reverse transcription with random hexamers. Each CDR3 protein gets one entry after TCRdb re-called the immunoSEQ multiplex PCR reads with MiXCR. The sample has 80,000 or so distinct CDR3 sequences; 85% to 95% are singletons. The sample comprised CD4+ T cells from PBMCs. Receptors originate from a human donor with Susac syndrome.

V usage is TRBV29-1 and J usage is TRBJ1-1; no clear D. V was pared by 5 bases and J by 1 base, with 11 bases between. The germline V gene has CDR1 SQVTM and CDR2 ANQGSEA. The CDR3 contains 13 residues. CDR3 residues: CSVQNPKNTEAFF. CDR3 sequence (DNA): TGCAGCGTTCAAAACCCTAAGAACACTGAAGCTTTCTTT.

The rearrangement joins TRBV12-3 or TRBV12-4 to TRBJ2-7; D might be TRBD1 (5 bases). The CDR3 spans 14 residues. Deletions cut 3 bases from V and 2 bases from J, with 11 bases between. CDR3 protein: CASSFIGATYEQYF. For the CDR3, the DNA is TGTGCCAGCAGTTTCATAGGGGCGACCTACGAGCAGTACTTC.

This rearrangement joins TRBV29-1 to TRBJ1-1; possible D gene TRBD1, 6 bases. This CDR3 has 13 amino acids. Germline CDR1 and CDR2: SQVTM and ANQGSEA. Trimming pared 8 bases from V and 1 base from J, leaving 14 bases between. CDR3 protein: CSPVRGSNTEAFF. The CDR3 DNA is TGCAGCCCCGTTAGGGGGTCGAACACTGAAGCTTTCTTT.

Only a few counts were recorded for this clonotype. J is TRBJ2-7 and V is TRBV5-6; no reliable D call. Germline CDR1 is SGHDT and CDR2 is YYEEEE. This CDR3 region has 12 residues. Trimming removed 1 base from V and 3 bases from J, with 5 bases in between. CDR3 amino acids: CASSLRYYEQYF. The CDR3 DNA follows: TGTGCCAGCAGCTTGAGGTACTACGAGCAGTACTTC.

The gene calls are TRBV7-8 and TRBJ2-2; 9 positions agree with TRBD1. CDR3 size: 14 residues. V trimming: 4 bases; J trimming: 7 bases; junction bases outside the gene matches: 4. Per germline, CDR1 SGHVS and CDR2 FQNEAQ. The CDR3 DNA follows: TGTGCCAGCAGCTACCGGACAGGGGTCGGGGAGCTGTTTTTT. Amino acids: CASSYRTGVGELFF.

The rearrangement uses TRBV30 and TRBJ2-3; D might be TRBD1 (5 bases). This CDR3 comprises 16 residues. V dropped 1 base and J dropped 2 bases, with 16 bases sitting between them. The germline gives CDR1 GTSNPN, CDR2 SVGIG (reference sequence). The CDR3 spells CAWSGRLGENTDTQYF. CDR3 in DNA: TGTGCCTGGAGTGGAAGGTTAGGGGAAAACACAGATACGCAGTATTTT.

The gene calls are TRBV5-4 and TRBJ2-1, with D maybe TRBD1 (5 bases). This CDR3 has 13 amino acids. V lost 4 bases and J 8 bases, leaving 13 bases between the germline ends. CDR1 and CDR2 from the germline V gene are SGHNT and YYREEE (reference sequence). In DNA, the CDR3 is TGTGCCAGCAGCGATAGGGGAATCCATGAGCAGTTCTTC. Translation gives CASSDRGIHEQFF.

This clonotype was observed once. The V gene is TRBV20-1, the J gene TRBJ2-3; D unclear. This CDR3 is 11 amino acids long. Germline assignment: CDR1 DFQATT and CDR2 SNEGSKA (reference sequence). V was trimmed by 6 bases and J by 7 bases, leaving 11 bases between them. The CDR3 protein is CSALLKYTQYF. The CDR3 coding sequence is TGCAGTGCCCTACTAAAATATACGCAGTATTTT.

This clonotype was seen once. The CDR3 nucleotides read TGCGCCAGCGGTGGTGGGAACTCCTACGAGCAGTACTTC. Translation: CASGGGNSYEQYF. The chain recombines TRBV5-1 with TRBJ2-7; D is undetermined. Germline assignment: CDR1 SGHRS and CDR2 YFSETQ. This CDR3 has 13 residues. Between the trimmed V and J ends, which lost 7 bases and 0 bases, there was a span of 11 bases.

The chain is built from TRBV5-1 and TRBJ2-2; D is possibly TRBD2 (5 bases). The CDR3 is 11 amino acids. Trimming removed 6 bases at V and 6 bases at J, with 6 bases between. The germline CDR1 and CDR2 sequences are SGHRS and YFSETQ. The CDR3 loop is CASNGAGELFF. The DNA for the CDR3 is TGCGCCAGCAACGGGGCCGGGGAGCTGTTTTTT.

The J gene is TRBJ1-2, the V gene TRBV9; no clear D. The CDR3 has 13 residues. Germline V gene lookup returns CDR1 SGDLS and CDR2 YYNGEE. V was trimmed by 0 bases and J by 8 bases, leaving 11 bases between them. The CDR3 protein is CASSVEGVRGYTF. The CDR3 region has the DNA TGTGCCAGCAGCGTAGAGGGAGTACGGGGCTACACCTTC.

The CDR3 spells CASRSRLAATSGETQYF. CDR3 DNA sequence: TGTGCCAGCAGATCAAGACTAGCGGCAACTTCAGGGGAGACCCAGTACTTC. V gene TRBV6-1 combines with J gene TRBJ2-5; 9 bases map to TRBD2. V dropped 6 bases and J dropped 5; count of bases not matched to a gene: 16. The CDR3 is 17 residues long. Germline loops: CDR1 MNHNS, CDR2 SASEGT.